The rows below give T cell receptor beta chains drawn from one sample of a study of blood T cell repertoires in COVID-19. Sequencing was performed with immunoSEQ multiplex PCR; in TCRdb, only in-frame clones are kept and a portion is missing. The table includes 190,000 or so clones, 80% to 90% detected once. The source material was peripheral blood. The origin of the receptors is a man aged 60 to 75 who had recovered from COVID-19. CDR3s include the opening cysteine and the closing phenylalanine or tryptophan. The order of the fields is D gene, V gene, J gene, clone size, CDR3 protein, CDR3 DNA. The D gene is left open where the match is weak. Clone size appears in some rows only: once, few, many, or a class for an expanded clone.

D gene: TRBD1; V gene: TRBV2; J gene: TRBJ2-6; clone size: -; CDR3 protein: CASSERWGDRLTSGANVLTF; CDR3 DNA: TGTGCCAGCAGTGAACGATGGGGGGACAGGCTCACCTCTGGGGCCAACGTCCTGACTTTC
D gene: -; V gene: TRBV9; J gene: TRBJ2-5; clone size: -; CDR3 protein: CASSVDAVQETQYF; CDR3 DNA: TGTGCCAGCAGCGTAGACGCAGTCCAAGAGACCCAGTACTTC
D gene: TRBD2; V gene: TRBV2; J gene: TRBJ2-1; clone size: -; CDR3 protein: CASIPGSGGPSYNEQFF; CDR3 DNA: TGTGCCAGCATCCCAGGTTCGGGAGGCCCCTCCTACAATGAGCAGTTCTTC
D gene: -; V gene: TRBV18; J gene: TRBJ2-1; clone size: once; CDR3 protein: CASSPRRFAGLAYNEQFF; CDR3 DNA: TGTGCCAGCTCACCACGGAGGTTCGCAGGACTGGCATACAATGAGCAGTTCTTC
D gene: TRBD2; V gene: TRBV9; J gene: TRBJ2-3; clone size: -; CDR3 protein: CASSVHGGTSGGTDTQYF; CDR3 DNA: TGTGCCAGCAGCGTACATGGAGGGACTAGCGGGGGCACAGATACGCAGTATTTT
D gene: TRBD1; V gene: TRBV27; J gene: TRBJ1-6; clone size: -; CDR3 protein: CASSDRGHNSPLHF; CDR3 DNA: TGTGCCAGCAGTGACAGGGGGCATAATTCACCCCTCCACTTT
D gene: -; V gene: TRBV3-1/TRBV3-2; J gene: TRBJ2-7; clone size: once; CDR3 protein: CASSLNRVSYEQYF; CDR3 DNA: TGTGCCAGCAGCCTCAACAGGGTATCCTACGAGCAGTACTTC
D gene: TRBD1; V gene: TRBV7-9; J gene: TRBJ2-7; clone size: -; CDR3 protein: CASSPGQVRYEQYF; CDR3 DNA: TGTGCCAGCAGCCCCGGACAGGTCCGCTACGAGCAGTACTTC
D gene: TRBD1; V gene: TRBV19; J gene: TRBJ1-1; clone size: -; CDR3 protein: CASIPPDRLGNTEAFF; CDR3 DNA: TGTGCCAGTATCCCCCCGGACAGGTTGGGAAACACTGAAGCTTTCTTT
D gene: TRBD1; V gene: TRBV18; J gene: TRBJ2-7; clone size: -; CDR3 protein: CASSQAGTGGYEQYF; CDR3 DNA: TGTGCCAGCTCTCAAGCCGGGACAGGGGGCTACGAGCAGTACTTC
D gene: -; V gene: TRBV11-3; J gene: TRBJ2-3; clone size: -; CDR3 protein: CASSYNRVTTDTQYF; CDR3 DNA: TGTGCCAGCAGCTATAACAGGGTCACCACAGATACGCAGTATTTT
D gene: -; V gene: TRBV6-1; J gene: TRBJ1-1; clone size: -; CDR3 protein: CASSERGTSEAFF; CDR3 DNA: TGTGCCAGCAGTGAGAGGGGGACCTCTGAAGCTTTCTTT
D gene: -; V gene: TRBV7-2; J gene: TRBJ2-5; clone size: -; CDR3 protein: CASKLTRLQETQYF; CDR3 DNA: TGTGCCAGCAAGCTTACTAGACTCCAAGAGACCCAGTACTTC
D gene: -; V gene: TRBV6-4; J gene: TRBJ2-3; clone size: -; CDR3 protein: CASSTSGLSTDTQYF; CDR3 DNA: TGTGCCAGCAGCACTTCGGGACTTAGCACAGATACGCAGTATTTT
D gene: TRBD1; V gene: TRBV12-3/TRBV12-4; J gene: TRBJ1-4; clone size: -; CDR3 protein: CASGDRVNEKLFF; CDR3 DNA: TGTGCCAGCGGGGACAGGGTAAATGAAAAACTGTTTTTT
D gene: TRBD1; V gene: TRBV6-5; J gene: TRBJ1-1; clone size: -; CDR3 protein: CASSYRGTGLNTEAFF; CDR3 DNA: TGTGCCAGCAGTTACCGGGGGACAGGATTGAACACTGAAGCTTTCTTT
D gene: -; V gene: TRBV7-2; J gene: TRBJ2-1; clone size: -; CDR3 protein: CASSLGGSSNEQFF; CDR3 DNA: TGTGCCAGCAGCTTAGGTGGTAGCTCCAATGAGCAGTTCTTC
D gene: TRBD2; V gene: TRBV18; J gene: TRBJ2-1; clone size: -; CDR3 protein: CASSPPNALAGGSYNEQFF; CDR3 DNA: TGTGCCAGCTCACCACCGAATGCTCTAGCGGGAGGGTCCTACAATGAGCAGTTCTTC
D gene: -; V gene: TRBV6-5; J gene: TRBJ2-1; clone size: -; CDR3 protein: CASSLSQVNEQFF; CDR3 DNA: TGTGCCAGCAGCCTATCACAGGTCAATGAGCAGTTCTTC
D gene: -; V gene: TRBV6-5; J gene: TRBJ1-1; clone size: -; CDR3 protein: CASSYGGDTEAFF; CDR3 DNA: TGTGCCAGCAGTTATGGCGGGGACACTGAAGCTTTCTTT
D gene: TRBD1; V gene: TRBV11-2; J gene: TRBJ1-6; clone size: -; CDR3 protein: CASSFQLTGDSPLHF; CDR3 DNA: TGTGCCAGCAGCTTTCAGCTGACAGGGGATTCACCCCTCCACTTT
D gene: -; V gene: TRBV15; J gene: TRBJ2-1; clone size: -; CDR3 protein: CATSRGRGSSYNEQFF; CDR3 DNA: TGTGCCACCAGCAGGGGTCGCGGTAGCTCCTACAATGAGCAGTTCTTC
D gene: TRBD1; V gene: TRBV19; J gene: TRBJ1-1; clone size: -; CDR3 protein: CASSWTGLNTEAFF; CDR3 DNA: TGTGCCAGTAGCTGGACAGGGTTGAACACTGAAGCTTTCTTT
D gene: TRBD1; V gene: TRBV14; J gene: TRBJ1-5; clone size: -; CDR3 protein: CASSPGQLLAVEPQHF; CDR3 DNA: TGTGCCAGCAGCCCGGGACAGTTGCTTGCGGTTGAGCCCCAGCATTTT
D gene: TRBD2; V gene: TRBV6-6; J gene: TRBJ2-1; clone size: -; CDR3 protein: CASGEKVTSGNEQFF; CDR3 DNA: TGTGCCAGCGGTGAGAAGGTCACTAGCGGAAATGAGCAGTTCTTC
D gene: -; V gene: TRBV6-5; J gene: TRBJ1-2; clone size: -; CDR3 protein: CASSPHRVRYGYTF; CDR3 DNA: TGTGCCAGCAGTCCACACAGGGTCCGCTATGGCTACACCTTC
D gene: -; V gene: TRBV24-1; J gene: TRBJ2-3; clone size: -; CDR3 protein: CATSDFGREADTQYF; CDR3 DNA: TGTGCCACCAGTGATTTCGGCAGGGAAGCAGATACGCAGTATTTT
D gene: TRBD1; V gene: TRBV5-6; J gene: TRBJ1-5; clone size: -; CDR3 protein: CASRRTGVVDQPQHF; CDR3 DNA: TGTGCCAGCAGACGGACAGGGGTGGTAGATCAGCCCCAGCATTTT
D gene: TRBD1; V gene: TRBV6-6; J gene: TRBJ1-1; clone size: once; CDR3 protein: CASSFPGQLNTEAFF; CDR3 DNA: TGTGCCAGCAGTTTCCCGGGACAGCTAAACACTGAAGCTTTCTTT
D gene: TRBD2; V gene: TRBV24-1; J gene: TRBJ2-5; clone size: once; CDR3 protein: CATSDPGGETQYF; CDR3 DNA: TGTGCCACCAGTGACCCGGGAGGGGAGACCCAGTACTTC
D gene: -; V gene: TRBV3-1/TRBV3-2; J gene: TRBJ1-3; clone size: -; CDR3 protein: CASSQGRRWFSGNTIYF; CDR3 DNA: TGTGCCAGCAGCCAGGGCCGACGTTGGTTCTCTGGAAACACCATATATTTT
D gene: -; V gene: TRBV18; J gene: TRBJ1-1; clone size: -; CDR3 protein: CASSLLLQVPAEAFF; CDR3 DNA: TGTGCCAGCTCTCTCCTACTCCAGGTCCCCGCTGAAGCTTTCTTT
D gene: TRBD1; V gene: TRBV10-3; J gene: TRBJ1-2; clone size: -; CDR3 protein: CAIRPGQGRIGGYTF; CDR3 DNA: TGTGCCATCAGGCCGGGACAGGGAAGGATTGGAGGCTACACCTTC
D gene: TRBD2; V gene: TRBV7-3; J gene: TRBJ2-3; clone size: -; CDR3 protein: CASRRTSGTDTQYF; CDR3 DNA: TGTGCCAGCAGGAGGACTAGCGGCACAGATACGCAGTATTTT
D gene: -; V gene: TRBV15; J gene: TRBJ2-3; clone size: -; CDR3 protein: CATSLTGGTDTQYF; CDR3 DNA: TGTGCCACCAGCCTGACCGGGGGCACAGATACGCAGTATTTT
D gene: -; V gene: TRBV18; J gene: TRBJ1-5; clone size: -; CDR3 protein: CASSPIQGSNQPQHF; CDR3 DNA: TGTGCCAGCTCACCGATTCAGGGTAGCAATCAGCCCCAGCATTTT
D gene: TRBD2; V gene: TRBV7-9; J gene: TRBJ2-1; clone size: -; CDR3 protein: CASSPAASGEDNEQFF; CDR3 DNA: TGTGCCAGCAGCCCTGCCGCTAGCGGGGAGGACAATGAGCAGTTCTTC
D gene: -; V gene: TRBV1; J gene: TRBJ2-2; clone size: -; CDR3 protein: CTSSREGRCTGELFF; CDR3 DNA: TGCACCAGCAGCCGGGAGGGCCGGTGCACCGGGGAGCTGTTTTTT
D gene: TRBD1; V gene: TRBV27; J gene: TRBJ1-6; clone size: -; CDR3 protein: CASGLRDSPLSNSPLHF; CDR3 DNA: TGTGCCAGCGGGCTGAGGGACAGTCCACTGTCGAATTCACCCCTCCACTTT
D gene: TRBD1; V gene: TRBV5-1; J gene: TRBJ1-2; clone size: -; CDR3 protein: CASSLGQGDYGYTF; CDR3 DNA: TGCGCCAGCAGCCTAGGACAGGGGGACTATGGCTACACCTTC
D gene: TRBD2; V gene: TRBV3-1/TRBV3-2; J gene: TRBJ2-1; clone size: once; CDR3 protein: CASSQGGAGAYNEQFF; CDR3 DNA: TGTGCCAGCAGCCAAGGCGGAGCGGGGGCCTACAATGAGCAGTTCTTC
D gene: TRBD1; V gene: TRBV6-5; J gene: TRBJ1-1; clone size: -; CDR3 protein: CATFHQGARTEAFF; CDR3 DNA: TGTGCCACCTTCCATCAGGGGGCGCGGACTGAAGCTTTCTTT
D gene: TRBD1; V gene: TRBV30; J gene: TRBJ1-5; clone size: -; CDR3 protein: CAATRRGRGLDQPQHF; CDR3 DNA: TGTGCCGCCACGAGGAGGGGTAGGGGGCTAGATCAGCCCCAGCATTTT
D gene: TRBD1; V gene: TRBV19; J gene: TRBJ1-4; clone size: -; CDR3 protein: CASSRGQGEKLFF; CDR3 DNA: TGTGCCAGTAGTAGAGGACAGGGTGAAAAACTGTTTTTT
D gene: TRBD2; V gene: TRBV28; J gene: TRBJ2-1; clone size: -; CDR3 protein: CASSLRPSGGYNEQFF; CDR3 DNA: TGTGCCAGCAGTTTGCGACCTAGCGGGGGGTACAATGAGCAGTTCTTC
D gene: -; V gene: TRBV19; J gene: TRBJ1-2; clone size: -; CDR3 protein: CASSIPGDGYTF; CDR3 DNA: TGTGCCAGTAGTATTCCAGGTGATGGCTACACCTTC
D gene: -; V gene: TRBV7-3; J gene: TRBJ1-1; clone size: -; CDR3 protein: CASSPQVGGTEAFF; CDR3 DNA: TGTGCCAGCAGCCCCCAGGTCGGGGGCACTGAAGCTTTCTTT
D gene: -; V gene: TRBV10-3; J gene: TRBJ1-2; clone size: once; CDR3 protein: CAISGDSYGYTF; CDR3 DNA: TGTGCCATCAGTGGAGACTCCTATGGCTACACCTTC
D gene: TRBD2; V gene: TRBV5-1; J gene: TRBJ2-1; clone size: -; CDR3 protein: CASRVREGLTYNEQFF; CDR3 DNA: TGCGCCAGCAGAGTCAGGGAGGGCCTAACCTACAATGAGCAGTTCTTC
D gene: TRBD1; V gene: TRBV10-1; J gene: TRBJ1-3; clone size: few; CDR3 protein: CASRDPDRSGNTIYF; CDR3 DNA: TGCGCCAGCAGGGACCCGGACAGGTCTGGAAACACCATATATTTT
D gene: -; V gene: TRBV21-1; J gene: TRBJ1-2; clone size: -; CDR3 protein: CASITGLYGYTF; CDR3 DNA: TGTGCCAGCATCACAGGGCTGTATGGCTACACCTTC